The rows below give T cell receptor beta chains drawn from one sample of a study of T cell responses to AZD1222 COVID-19 vaccine. Sequencing was performed with immunoSEQ multiplex PCR; in TCRdb, only in-frame clones are kept and a portion is missing. This repertoire shows roughly 100,000 clones, about nine tenths found once; its top ten account for 18%. Material: peripheral blood, obtained on day 0 of AZD1222 vaccination. Receptors originate from an adult in good health. The CDR3 runs from the conserved cysteine through the conserved F or W. The D gene is left open where the match is weak. The listing skips clone size in some rows; elsewhere it reads once, few, many or a size class.

DNA,CDR3,size,J,V,D
TGTGCCAGCAGTGACCAGGTTAATGAAAAACTGTTTTTT,CASSDQVNEKLFF,-,TRBJ1-4,TRBV2,-
TGTGCCATCAGTGAGTCGACCCCAACAGGGAACACTGAAGCTTTCTTT,CAISESTPTGNTEAFF,-,TRBJ1-1,TRBV10-3,-
TGCAGCGTTGATGGGGGCGGAAAAAACTATGGCTACACCTTC,CSVDGGGKNYGYTF,-,TRBJ1-2,TRBV29-1,-
TGCGCCAGCAGTGAGCCCGATTTTGCACAGGTCTATGGCTACACCTTC,CASSEPDFAQVYGYTF,-,TRBJ1-2,TRBV10-1,-
TGTGCCAGCAGCTTAAGGGACAAGGCCCCTAAAATCTCCTACGAGCAGTACTTC,CASSLRDKAPKISYEQYF,-,TRBJ2-7,TRBV7-9,-
TGTGCCAGCAGCCCAGCAGGGGGCAAGGACGAGCAGTACTTC,CASSPAGGKDEQYF,once,TRBJ2-7,TRBV7-9,TRBD1
TGCGCCAGCAGCCCCCCGTTCGGTTGGAGGATGAACACTGAAGCTTTCTTT,CASSPPFGWRMNTEAFF,-,TRBJ1-1,TRBV4-1,-
TGTGCCAGCAGCCCATCACAGGGGGCGAACACCGGGGAGCTGTTTTTT,CASSPSQGANTGELFF,-,TRBJ2-2,TRBV9,TRBD1
TGTGCCAGCAGCTTGATACAAATCATGAACACTGAAGCTTTCTTT,CASSLIQIMNTEAFF,-,TRBJ1-1,TRBV5-5,-
TGTGCCAGCAGCCTCGAGTTTATGGGGACAGGGCTTGGGTATGGCTACACCTTC,CASSLEFMGTGLGYGYTF,-,TRBJ1-2,TRBV13,TRBD1
TGTGCCAGCACTGCCTCCTACGAGCAGTACTTC,CASTASYEQYF,-,TRBJ2-7,TRBV6-5,-
TGTGCCAGCTCGTCGAGTGGGGGGCGCACAGATACGCAGTATTTT,CASSSSGGRTDTQYF,-,TRBJ2-3,TRBV9,-
TGTGCCAGCAGCTTAGGGCCATACAGGGGACTCGCCAAAAACATTCAGTACTTC,CASSLGPYRGLAKNIQYF,-,TRBJ2-4,TRBV7-6,-
TGTGCCAGCTGTCAGACAGGGACGCTAAATGAAAAACTGTTTTTT,CASCQTGTLNEKLFF,-,TRBJ1-4,TRBV3-1/TRBV3-2,TRBD1
TGTGCCAGCAGGAGGATCGGGGACAGCCTAGCCAAAAACATTCAGTACTTC,CASRRIGDSLAKNIQYF,-,TRBJ2-4,TRBV5-5,TRBD1
TGTGCCATCAGTGAGTCGGGGGGGACAGGGGCAGCAGAGACCCAGTACTTC,CAISESGGTGAAETQYF,-,TRBJ2-5,TRBV10-3,TRBD1
TGTGCCATCAGTAACAGGGGGGGAGAAAAACTGTTTTTT,CAISNRGGEKLFF,-,TRBJ1-4,TRBV10-3,TRBD1
TGCGCCAGCAGCCAGATCTGGAGTCGTGGCTACACCTTC,CASSQIWSRGYTF,once,TRBJ1-2,TRBV5-1,-
TGTGCCAGCAGGGGGGGACAGGGGGTTAGGGCTTTCTTT,CASRGGQGVRAFF,-,TRBJ1-1,TRBV6-5,TRBD1
TGTGCCAGCAGTCCCAACGTCGTGTATGGCTACACCTTC,CASSPNVVYGYTF,-,TRBJ1-2,TRBV12-3/TRBV12-4,-
TGTGCCAGCAGTTACCGGACAGGGGTTTCCTACGAGCAGTACTTC,CASSYRTGVSYEQYF,-,TRBJ2-7,TRBV6-5,TRBD1
TGCGCCAGCAGCGAGACTAGTAGGAGCACAGATACGCAGTATTTT,CASSETSRSTDTQYF,-,TRBJ2-3,TRBV5-1,-
TGTGCCAGCAGCTCTAATCCCCAAGGGGTTGAAGACATCAAAGAAAAACTGTTTTTT,CASSSNPQGVEDIKEKLFF,-,TRBJ1-4,TRBV7-6,-
TGTGCCAGCAGGGACACACCTTACAATGAGCAGTTCTTC,CASRDTPYNEQFF,-,TRBJ2-1,TRBV5-5,-
TGTGCCAGCAGCGTATATGGGGGGCAGAACACCGGGGAGCTGTTTTTT,CASSVYGGQNTGELFF,-,TRBJ2-2,TRBV9,-
TGTGCCAGCAGCTCCCGGGACACCGGTCCCCACCAAGGTGAGCAGTTCTTC,CASSSRDTGPHQGEQFF,-,TRBJ2-1,TRBV7-9,-
TGTGCCAGCAGTAAGAGACAGGGCACGGAGACCCAGTACTTC,CASSKRQGTETQYF,-,TRBJ2-5,TRBV6-2/TRBV6-3,TRBD1
TGTGCCAGCAGATTTTCGACAGGTCTGGGACCTGGGGCCAACGTCCTGACTTTC,CASRFSTGLGPGANVLTF,-,TRBJ2-6,TRBV14,-
TGTGCCAGCAGTGAACAGGCTGCTTCCTACGAGCAGTACTTC,CASSEQAASYEQYF,-,TRBJ2-7,TRBV25-1,-
TGCGCCAGCAGCAAGAACCCTCAGGGTGTAGCCTACGAGCAGTACTTC,CASSKNPQGVAYEQYF,once,TRBJ2-7,TRBV5-1,-
TGTGCCAGCAGCTACAGTGGGGGGGCGGTACCCCACACAGATACGCAGTATTTT,CASSYSGGAVPHTDTQYF,-,TRBJ2-3,TRBV7-3,-
TGTGCCAGCAGCCCTCAGACAGGGTGGTTGCGGGGCTATGGCTACACCTTC,CASSPQTGWLRGYGYTF,-,TRBJ1-2,TRBV27,TRBD1
TGTGCCAGCAGCGTAGAGGGCCGCAACAATGAAAAACTGTTTTTT,CASSVEGRNNEKLFF,-,TRBJ1-4,TRBV9,-
TGTGCCAGTAGGGACGGCCCCTCTGGGGCCAACGTCCTGACTTTC,CASRDGPSGANVLTF,-,TRBJ2-6,TRBV7-9,-
TGTGCTAGTGGTTTGCCCACCCGCGGCGGAGAGGTTAGGTACTTC,CASGLPTRGGEVRYF,few,TRBJ2-4,TRBV12-5,-
TGCGCCAGCAGCCAAGAGGCTCGGGGACTAGCGGGAGCTTCCTACGAGCAGTACTTC,CASSQEARGLAGASYEQYF,-,TRBJ2-7,TRBV4-1,TRBD2
TGTGCCAGCAGTTATGGCGGGGAACAGCCCCAGCATTTT,CASSYGGEQPQHF,-,TRBJ1-5,TRBV12-3/TRBV12-4,-
TGTGCCAGCAGCTTGCTTGGGGTGAACTCCTACAATGAGCAGTTCTTC,CASSLLGVNSYNEQFF,-,TRBJ2-1,TRBV9,-
TGTGCCAGCAGCCCGCCTCACGGATCTCGAATGAACACTGAAGCTTTCTTT,CASSPPHGSRMNTEAFF,-,TRBJ1-1,TRBV7-9,-
TGTGCCAGCAGTTACTCTCGACAGGGAGGGACTGAAGCTTTCTTT,CASSYSRQGGTEAFF,-,TRBJ1-1,TRBV6-5,TRBD1
TGCGCCAGCAGCTCGCTGGTTGAAAATACTGAAGCTTTCTTT,CASSSLVENTEAFF,few,TRBJ1-1,TRBV5-1,-
TGTGCTAGTGGTTTGGTATTGGGCAGGGACATGAACACTGAAGCTTTCTTT,CASGLVLGRDMNTEAFF,-,TRBJ1-1,TRBV12-5,-
TGTGCCAGCAGCCCCCAGAGTTCGGGCGAATACGAGCAGTACTTC,CASSPQSSGEYEQYF,-,TRBJ2-7,TRBV7-2,-
TGCGCCAGCAGCCAAACCAGGGGACAGGGGGCTAGGACAGATACGCAGTATTTT,CASSQTRGQGARTDTQYF,few,TRBJ2-3,TRBV4-1,TRBD1
TGTGCCAGCAGGCCGGGACTGAGGGGAGAGACCCAGTACTTC,CASRPGLRGETQYF,-,TRBJ2-5,TRBV5-4,-
TGTGCCAGCAGCCAAGAGGGAATAGTGGGGGAGACGGGCCAGTACTTC,CASSQEGIVGETGQYF,-,TRBJ2-5,TRBV3-1/TRBV3-2,-
TGTGCCAGCACCCGGGACTTGAGGGCCAACGTCCTGACTTTC,CASTRDLRANVLTF,-,TRBJ2-6,TRBV6-5,-
TGCAGCGTTGCCTTTTCGGGGACGGAAGCTTTCTTT,CSVAFSGTEAFF,-,TRBJ1-1,TRBV29-1,-
TGTGCTAGTGGTTTGGGCCCAGAGGGGGGGTTTCGGATTAGCACAGATACGCAGTATTTT,CASGLGPEGGFRISTDTQYF,-,TRBJ2-3,TRBV12-5,-
TGTGCCAGCAGCTTCTTGGAAAGCTATGGCTACACCTTC,CASSFLESYGYTF,-,TRBJ1-2,TRBV11-2,-
TGTGCCAGCAGTTACCCCGGAGGGGGGGGAAGGTATGAGCAGTTCTTC,CASSYPGGGGRYEQFF,-,TRBJ2-1,TRBV6-5,-
TGCAGCGTTGAAGACCCTATGACAGGGGCTGGAAACACCATATATTTT,CSVEDPMTGAGNTIYF,-,TRBJ1-3,TRBV29-1,TRBD1
TGTGCCAGCAGCTTAGGAGGTGGGAGTGAGCAGTTCTTC,CASSLGGGSEQFF,-,TRBJ2-1,TRBV7-2,-
TGCAGCGTTGACCGAGACGGATACAATGAGCAGTTCTTC,CSVDRDGYNEQFF,-,TRBJ2-1,TRBV29-1,-
TGTGCCAGCAGTGAAGCAAAAGGGTTGAACACTGAAGCTTTCTTT,CASSEAKGLNTEAFF,-,TRBJ1-1,TRBV25-1,-